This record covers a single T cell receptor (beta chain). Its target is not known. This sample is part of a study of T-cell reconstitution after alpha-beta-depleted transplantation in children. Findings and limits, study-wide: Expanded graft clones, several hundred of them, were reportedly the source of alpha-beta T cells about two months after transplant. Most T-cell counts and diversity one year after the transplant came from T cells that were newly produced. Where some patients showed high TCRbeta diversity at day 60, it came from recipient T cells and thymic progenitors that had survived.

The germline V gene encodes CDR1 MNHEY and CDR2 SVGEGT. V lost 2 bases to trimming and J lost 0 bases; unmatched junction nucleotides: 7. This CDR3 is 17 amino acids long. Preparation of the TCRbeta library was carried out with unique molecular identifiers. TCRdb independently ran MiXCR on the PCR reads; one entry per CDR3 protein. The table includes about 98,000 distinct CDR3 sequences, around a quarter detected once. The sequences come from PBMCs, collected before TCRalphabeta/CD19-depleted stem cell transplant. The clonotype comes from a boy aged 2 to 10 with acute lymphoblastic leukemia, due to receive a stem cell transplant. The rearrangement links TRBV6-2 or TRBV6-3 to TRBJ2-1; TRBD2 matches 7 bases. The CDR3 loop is CASSYDTGGGSYNEQFF. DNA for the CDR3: TGTGCCAGCAGTTACGATACTGGCGGGGGCTCCTACAATGAGCAGTTCTTC.